A single sample gave rise to the 12 T cell receptor beta chains below, sequenced in a study of shared clonotypes between healthy human individuals. The assay was immunoSEQ multiplex PCR, and TCRdb's table has in-frame clones only and misses some. The table lists 950,000 to 1,100,000 clones, 75% to 80% of them singletons. Material for sequencing was memory CD4+ T cells from PBMCs. As for subset: CD45RA-negative fraction. The receptor set was obtained from a young man in good health. Some clones in this sample may be carry-over from other donors' samples.

In its sample, this clone was seen many times. Distinct nucleotide sequences in the sample also encode this CDR3. V and J are TRBV28 and TRBJ1-5; D call uncertain. Germline V CDR1 and CDR2: MDHEN, SYDVKM. V lost 6 bases and J 3 bases, leaving 6 bases between the germline ends. This CDR3 has 12 amino acids. CDR3 sequence: CASSPVNQPQHF. For the CDR3, the DNA is TGTGCCAGCAGCCCGGTCAATCAGCCCCAGCATTTT.

The gene calls are TRBV19 and TRBJ1-3, with 7 bases fitting TRBD1. This CDR3 contains 16 residues. The germline CDR1 and CDR2 sequences are LNHDA and SQIVND (reference sequence). The trim removed 5 bases at V and 0 bases at J, leaving 7 bases unmatched. The CDR3 DNA is TGTGCCAGTAGTCCCTGGACAGGTAACTCTGGAAACACCATATATTTT. Protein: CASSPWTGNSGNTIYF.

V gene TRBV2 combines with J gene TRBJ2-3, with 8 bases that match TRBD2. Germline values: CDR1 SNHLY, CDR2 FYNNEI. V gave up 5 bases and J gave up 1 base; unmatched junction bases: 5. The CDR3 has 15 residues. CDR3 sequence: CASSNSGVRTDTQYF. CDR3 DNA sequence: TGTGCCAGCAGTAATAGCGGGGTTCGCACAGATACGCAGTATTTT.

The chain is built from TRBV5-1 and TRBJ2-2; D is possibly TRBD1 (6 bases). Trimming shortened V by 2 bases and J by 8 bases, and 13 bases separated the two germline ends. This CDR3 is built from 14 residues. CDR1 and CDR2 (germline): SGHRS, YFSETQ. The CDR3: CASSLTAGQGELFF. CDR3 DNA sequence: TGCGCCAGCAGCTTAACAGCCGGACAGGGGGAGCTGTTTTTT.

V and J are TRBV9 and TRBJ1-3; 7 bases fit TRBD1. There are 16 residues in the CDR3. Looked up from germline, CDR1 is SGDLS and CDR2 is YYNGEE. The junction had 5 bases not matched to a gene; V was cut back by 2 bases and J by 0 bases. CDR3 sequence: CASSVGQPRSGNTIYF. CDR3 sequence (DNA): TGTGCCAGCAGCGTGGGACAGCCCCGCTCTGGAAACACCATATATTTT.

The chain uses TRBV5-1 and TRBJ2-1, with unresolved D. Germline V gives CDR1 SGHRS, CDR2 YFSETQ. This CDR3 region has 14 residues. V lost 1 base and J lost 5, with 10 bases in between. The CDR3 here is CASSLLGGDNEQFF. The CDR3 region has the DNA TGCGCCAGCAGCTTGTTGGGTGGGGACAATGAGCAGTTCTTC.

This clone was detected a few times. The chain joins TRBV25-1 to TRBJ2-7; a weak D match, TRBD2 (6 bases). The germline V gene has CDR1 MGHDK and CDR2 SYGVNS. Trimming stripped 8 bases from V and 3 bases from J, with 14 bases between. The CDR3 contains 13 residues. CDR3 protein: CASGRGGGYEQYF. CDR3 DNA: TGTGCCAGCGGGCGGGGAGGTGGCTACGAGCAGTACTTC.

The chain links TRBV10-3 to TRBJ2-7, with D tentatively TRBD2 (6 bases). Germline V gene data show CDR1 as ENHRY and CDR2 as SYGVKD. V lost 5 bases, J lost 6 bases, and 20 bases lay in between. CDR3 length equals 15 residues. CDR3 loop: CAISLDSGRTAEQYF. The CDR3 region has the DNA TGTGCCATCAGTTTAGATAGCGGAAGGACGGCCGAGCAGTACTTC.

The chain joins TRBV5-1 to TRBJ1-2; D not certain. CDR3 length: 14 residues. Trimming cost V 4 bases and J 0 bases, with 10 bases left between them. Looked up from germline, CDR1 is SGHRS and CDR2 is YFSETQ. The CDR3 sequence is CASSPKWANYGYTF. Here the CDR3 DNA reads TGCGCCAGCAGCCCCAAATGGGCTAACTATGGCTACACCTTC.

V gene TRBV6-5 combines with J gene TRBJ2-1, with D perhaps being TRBD1 or TRBD2 (5 bases each). The germline CDR1 and CDR2 sequences are MNHEY and SVGAGI. The CDR3 has 15 residues. Trimming took 0 bases from V and 8 from J, leaving 14 bases between them. The CDR3 DNA is TGTGCCAGCAGTTACTCGGGACGCGCTTGGGATGAGCAGTTCTTC. Its protein is CASSYSGRAWDEQFF.

This rearrangement joins TRBV5-1 to TRBJ2-7; 12 positions agree with TRBD2. Germline assignment: CDR1 SGHRS and CDR2 YFSETQ. The CDR3 has 16 residues. V lost 4 bases, J lost 4 bases, and 9 bases stayed unmatched. This CDR3 reads CASSLGTSGYGYEQYF. The DNA of the CDR3 is TGCGCCAGCAGCCTAGGGACTAGCGGGTACGGGTACGAGCAGTACTTC.

As for this clone: A far larger clone is one base from this, pointing to a likely read error. Different DNA sequences within this sample yield the same CDR3. V usage is TRBV7-8 and J usage is TRBJ1-1; D is unclear. The CDR3 loop spans 15 amino acids. Germline CDR1 is SGHVS and CDR2 is FQNEAQ. CDR3 sequence reads: CASSHRTNRNTEAFF. DNA of the CDR3: TGTGCCAGCAGCCACCGCACAAACCGGAACACTGAAGCTTTCTTC.